This TCR beta chain was found in a study of shared clonotypes between healthy human individuals. There are 21 residues in the CDR3. V was pared by 0 bases and J by 4 bases, with 20 bases of the junction left unmatched. CDR1 and CDR2 from the germline V gene are MGHRA and YSYEKL. The data were produced by immunoSEQ multiplex PCR, yet TCRdb's version contains in-frame clones alone and is incomplete. This table has more than 1.2 million clones, approximately 98.5% appearing once. V is TRBV4-1 and J is TRBJ2-1; TRBD2 matches 8 bases. Sequencing was performed on naive CD4+ T cells sorted from blood. Subset here: CD45RA+ positively selected. The receptor comes from a man aged 25 to 40 in good health. The CDR3 loop reads CASSQDPPSGRQGATYNEQFF. DNA of the CDR3: TGCGCCAGCAGCCAAGACCCCCCCAGCGGGAGACAAGGAGCCACTTACAATGAGCAGTTCTTC.